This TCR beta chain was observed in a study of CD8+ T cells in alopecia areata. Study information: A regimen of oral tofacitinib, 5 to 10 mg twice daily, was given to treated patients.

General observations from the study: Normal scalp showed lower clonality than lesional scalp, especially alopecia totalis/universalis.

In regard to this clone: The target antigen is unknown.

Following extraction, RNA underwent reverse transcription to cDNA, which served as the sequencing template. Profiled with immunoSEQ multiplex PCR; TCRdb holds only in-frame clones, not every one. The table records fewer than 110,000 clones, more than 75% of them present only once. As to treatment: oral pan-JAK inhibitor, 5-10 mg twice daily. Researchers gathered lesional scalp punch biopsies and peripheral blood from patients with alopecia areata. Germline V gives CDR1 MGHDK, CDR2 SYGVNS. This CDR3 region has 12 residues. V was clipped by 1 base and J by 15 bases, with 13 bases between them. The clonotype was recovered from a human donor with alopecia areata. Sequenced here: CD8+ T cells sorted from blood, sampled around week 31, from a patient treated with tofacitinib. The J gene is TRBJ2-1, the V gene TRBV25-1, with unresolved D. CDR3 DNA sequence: TGTGCCAGCAGTGAATTAAAGATGGGCCTGTTCTTC. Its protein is CASSELKMGLFF.